These 32 T cell receptor beta chains originate from one sample sequenced in a study of T cell responses to AZD1222 COVID-19 vaccine. Data came from immunoSEQ multiplex PCR; TCRdb stores just in-frame clones and leaves some out. The table records 69,000 or so clones, nearly 90% of them present only once. The starting material was peripheral blood, obtained 28 days after the second AZD1222 dose. These receptor sequences come from an adult who received the AZD1222 COVID-19 vaccine.

A note on this clone: The same CDR3 is also encoded by other DNA sequences in this sample. The chain joins TRBV11-1 to TRBJ2-1; possibly TRBD1 for D (6 bases). Looked up from germline, CDR1 is SGHAT and CDR2 is FQDESV (reference sequence). Deletions cut 5 bases from V and 4 bases from J, with 9 bases between. The CDR3 extends over 13 amino acids. The CDR3 is CASSPGQYNEQFF. The DNA of the CDR3 is TGTGCCAGCAGCCCGGGACAATACAATGAGCAGTTCTTC.

This clone was found once. The V and J genes are TRBV10-3 and TRBJ2-2; maybe TRBD2 (6 bases). Germline V gene lookup returns CDR1 ENHRY and CDR2 SYGVKD. The CDR3 has 15 amino acids. The ends were cut back, 0 bases at V and 5 bases at J, with 10 bases in the middle. The CDR3 sequence: CAISESGGLTGELFF. DNA for the CDR3: TGTGCCATCAGTGAGTCGGGAGGACTTACCGGGGAGCTGTTTTTT.

V is TRBV2 and J is TRBJ1-4, with D perhaps TRBD1 (6 bases). V lost 6 bases and J 5 bases, leaving 16 bases between the germline ends. Germline values: CDR1 SNHLY, CDR2 FYNNEI. The CDR3 contains 15 residues. CDR3 residues: CASSPGRGENEKLFF. The CDR3 DNA sequence: TGTGCCAGCAGCCCGGGAAGGGGGGAGAATGAAAAACTGTTTTTT.

This clone was observed a single time. V gene TRBV30 combines with J gene TRBJ1-4, with D perhaps TRBD1 (5 bases). Between the trimmed V and J ends, which lost 1 base and 7 bases, there was a span of 10 bases. The CDR3 has 13 residues. Looked up from germline, CDR1 is GTSNPN and CDR2 is SVGIG (reference sequence). CDR3 nucleotide sequence: TGTGCCTGGAGTGCACAGGCCTCTGAAAAACTGTTTTTT. Residues: CAWSAQASEKLFF. Variable domain in full (rest from reference TRBV30 and TRBJ1-4): SQTIHQWPATLVQPVGSPLSLECTVEGTSNPNLYWYRQAAGRGLQLLFYSVGIGQISSEVPQNLSASRPQDRQFILSSKKLLLSDSGFYLCAWSAQASEKLFFGSGTQLSVL.

The chain joins TRBV19 to TRBJ2-1, with TRBD2 matching over 11 bases. V lost 4 bases to trimming and J lost 0 bases; unmatched junction nucleotides: 5. Germline loops: CDR1 LNHDA, CDR2 SQIVND (reference sequence). The CDR3 runs 17 residues. The CDR3 DNA is TGTGCCAGTAGTACTACTAGCGGGAGTTACTCCTACAATGAGCAGTTCTTC. Protein sequence: CASSTTSGSYSYNEQFF.

Turning to this clone: The sample holds other DNA sequences that translate to the same CDR3. This chain connects TRBV24-1 to TRBJ1-5, with D uncertain. Germline V gives CDR1 KGHDR, CDR2 SFDVKD. Trimming took off 1 base at V and 7 bases at J, with 4 bases between the two ends. This CDR3 is 12 amino acids long. Written as DNA, the CDR3 is TGTGCCACCAGTGATTTAGGGCAGCCCCAGCATTTT. As protein: CATSDLGQPQHF.

The V call is TRBV5-8, the J call TRBJ1-1, with D maybe TRBD1 (5 bases). V was trimmed by 3 bases and J by 1 base, leaving 10 bases between them. Per the germline V gene, CDR1 is SGHTS and CDR2 is YDEGEE. There are 14 residues in the CDR3. The chain's CDR3 is CASSYPGTNTEAFF. CDR3 in DNA: TGTGCCAGCAGCTATCCAGGGACGAACACTGAAGCTTTCTTT. Full variable domain (remainder filled in from reference TRBV5-8 and TRBJ1-1): EAGVTQSPTHLIKTRGQQATLRCSPISGHTSVYWYQQALGLGLQFLLWYDEGEERNRGNFPPRFSGRQFPNYSSELNVNALELEDSALYLCASSYPGTNTEAFFGQGTRLTVV.

This clone appeared once. The V and J genes are TRBV6-5 and TRBJ1-2; no definite D call. Trimming shortened V by 8 bases and J by 6 bases, and 10 bases separated the two germline ends. Germline V gives CDR1 MNHEY, CDR2 SVGAGI. CDR3 length: 11 amino acids. Written as DNA, the CDR3 is TGTGCCAGCGGTCATTACCATGGCTACACCTTC. This gives the protein CASGHYHGYTF.

This clone was observed a handful of times. The rearrangement uses TRBV24-1 and TRBJ2-7; 7 bases map to TRBD1. The CDR3 length is 10 residues. Trimming took 11 bases from V and 6 from J; bases not matched to a gene: 3. CDR1 is KGHDR, CDR2 SFDVKD, per germline. The CDR3 nucleotides read TGTGCCATCAACAGGGGCGAGCAGTACTTC. It is translated as CAINRGEQYF.

The chain couples TRBV27 to TRBJ2-7; D ambiguous. The CDR3 contains 14 residues. The ends were cut back, 4 bases at V and 4 bases at J, with 14 bases in the middle. The V gene's germline CDR1 is MNHEY and CDR2 SMNVEV (reference sequence). CDR3 sequence reads: CASSSSPGGYEQYF. CDR3 DNA: TGTGCCAGCAGTTCCTCCCCCGGCGGTTACGAGCAGTACTTC.

V usage is TRBV10-3 and J usage is TRBJ1-1, with 10 bases lining up with TRBD1. V lost 3 bases to trimming and J lost 4 bases; unmatched junction nucleotides: 11. In germline, CDR1 is ENHRY, CDR2 SYGVKD. The CDR3 is made up of 17 amino acids. CDR3 DNA: TGTGCCATCAGTGAAGGGGGTGGGACAGGGGCCAGCACTGAAGCTTTCTTT. Translating gives CAISEGGGTGASTEAFF.

The chain couples TRBV10-3 to TRBJ1-6; possible D gene TRBD1, 6 bases. The CDR3 contains 12 residues. Trimming removed 9 bases at V and 10 bases at J, with 13 bases between. CDR1 and CDR2 (germline): ENHRY, SYGVKD. CDR3 loop: CAIETGKSPLHF. DNA for the CDR3: TGTGCCATAGAAACAGGGAAGTCACCCCTCCACTTT.

The gene calls are TRBV20-1 and TRBJ1-5; unclear D gene. The CDR3 contains 13 residues. The V and J ends lost 3 bases and 11 bases respectively, with 17 bases between them. Per the germline V gene, CDR1 is DFQATT and CDR2 is SNEGSKA (reference sequence). CDR3 nucleotides: TGCAGTGCTAGTACTATTGTGGGATCAGCCCAGCATTTT. Translating it yields CSASTIVGSAQHF.

The chain combines TRBV19 with TRBJ1-2; perhaps TRBD1 as D (5 bases). The CDR3 is made up of 13 amino acids. V lost 5 bases and J 5 bases, leaving 12 bases between the germline ends. Germline V gene data show CDR1 as LNHDA and CDR2 as SQIVND (reference sequence). The CDR3 DNA is TGTGCCAGTAGTCGGGGGTCAGATTATGGCTACACCTTC. Translating gives CASSRGSDYGYTF.

J is TRBJ2-3 and V is TRBV7-8, with D perhaps assigned TRBD1 or TRBD2 (5 bases each). Per the germline V gene, CDR1 is SGHVS and CDR2 is FQNEAQ. Trimming shortened V by 1 base and J by 2 bases, and 13 bases separated the two germline ends. The CDR3 is 16 residues long. The CDR3 sequence is CASSLVLVGPTDTQYF. The DNA of the CDR3 is TGTGCCAGCAGCTTAGTTCTGGTGGGACCCACAGATACGCAGTATTTT.

This clone was recorded once. The gene calls are TRBV27 and TRBJ1-2, with D possibly being TRBD1 (5 bases). Trimming left V 10 bases short and J 8 bases short, with 20 bases between. The CDR3 totals 13 residues. Germline loops: CDR1 MNHEY, CDR2 SMNVEV (reference sequence). CDR3 sequence reads: CATSAHQGYGYTF. CDR3 nucleotides: TGTGCCACCTCAGCTCATCAGGGTTACGGCTACACCTTC.

The chain couples TRBV27 to TRBJ2-4; 9 bases are shared with TRBD1. Trimming removed 6 bases from V and 6 bases from J; junction bases left unmatched: 3. In germline, CDR1 is MNHEY, CDR2 SMNVEV (reference sequence). The CDR3 is 13 residues long. The CDR3 sequence: CASRQTGGNIQYF. The CDR3 DNA reads as TGTGCCAGCAGACAGACAGGGGGAAACATTCAGTACTTC.

The DNA for the CDR3 is TGTGCCAGCAGAGATGCTAGCGGGAGGGCCGGGAGGCAGTACTTC. It encodes CASRDASGRAGRQYF. The chain joins TRBV7-9 to TRBJ2-7; 12 bases map to TRBD2. Losses at the gene ends were 6 bases for V and 9 bases for J; bases not matched to a gene: 12. CDR1 SEHNR and CDR2 FQNEAQ come from the germline V gene (reference sequence). This CDR3 region has 15 residues.

This chain uses TRBV9 with TRBJ2-5, with unresolved D. Trimming took 2 bases from V and 7 from J, leaving 9 bases between them. CDR1 and CDR2 (germline): SGDLS, YYNGEE. The CDR3 has 12 residues. Written as DNA, the CDR3 is TGTGCCAGCAGCGTGGACGACGGGACCCAGTACTTC. It specifies CASSVDDGTQYF.

The rearrangement links TRBV30 to TRBJ1-2, with TRBD1 as a possible D gene (5 bases). V lost 1 base, J lost 2 bases, and 11 bases lay in between. Germline CDR1 is GTSNPN and CDR2 is SVGIG (reference sequence). The CDR3 extends over 14 amino acids. CDR3 in DNA: TGTGCCTGGAGTGGACAGAACCGAAACTATGGCTACACCTTC. Translated: CAWSGQNRNYGYTF.

This sequence joins TRBV5-8 and TRBJ1-3; D ambiguous. In germline, CDR1 is SGHTS, CDR2 YDEGEE. The CDR3 totals 16 residues. V was pared by 0 bases and J by 0 bases, with 10 bases between. CDR3 DNA sequence: TGTGCCAGCAGCTTGGAACCCACAAGCTCTGGAAACACCATATATTTT. It is translated as CASSLEPTSSGNTIYF.

The chain is built from TRBV5-5 and TRBJ2-7, with 7 bases aligning to TRBD2. The germline gives CDR1 SGHKS, CDR2 YYEKEE (reference sequence). The CDR3 spans 16 residues. V gave up 4 bases and J gave up 2 bases; unmatched junction bases: 12. The CDR3 sequence is CASSPETRGGPYEQYF. The CDR3 DNA reads as TGTGCCAGCAGCCCGGAGACTCGCGGGGGTCCCTACGAGCAGTACTTC.

The V and J genes are TRBV28 and TRBJ1-1, with D possibly TRBD1 on 5 matching bases. This CDR3 is 15 amino acids long. The germline V gene encodes CDR1 MDHEN and CDR2 SYDVKM. The V and J ends lost 2 bases and 0 bases respectively, with 10 bases between them. In DNA form, the CDR3 reads TGTGCCAGCAGTTTACGACAGTACATGAACACTGAAGCTTTCTTT. Amino acid sequence: CASSLRQYMNTEAFF.

The chain joins TRBV18 to TRBJ2-4, with D possibly TRBD2 on 5 matching bases. The ends were cut back, 2 bases at V and 9 bases at J, with 11 bases in the middle. This CDR3 has 13 residues. The germline CDR1 and CDR2 sequences are KGHSH and LQKENI. CDR3: CASSPGDRGIQYF. The CDR3 DNA reads as TGTGCCAGCTCACCAGGAGATCGGGGCATTCAGTACTTC. Full variable domain (missing parts from reference TRBV18 and TRBJ2-4): NAGVMQNPRHLVRRRGQEARLRCSPMKGHSHVYWYRQLPEEGLKFMVYLQKENIIDESGMPKERFSAEFPKEGPSILRIQQVVRGDSAAYFCASSPGDRGIQYFGAGTRLSVL.

The V call is TRBV4-1, the J call TRBJ2-1; D remains unclear. V was trimmed by 4 bases and J by 4 bases, leaving 5 bases between them. The CDR3 totals 12 residues. Germline assignment: CDR1 MGHRA and CDR2 YSYEKL. DNA of the CDR3: TGCGCCAGCAGCCCTCGATACAATGAGCAGTTCTTC. It is translated as CASSPRYNEQFF.

This clone was detected only once. The V gene is TRBV14, the J gene TRBJ1-1, with D unresolved. The CDR3 spans 15 residues. Germline assignment: CDR1 SGHDN and CDR2 FVKESK. The V gene lost 0 bases and the J gene lost 0 bases, with 8 bases spanning the gap. The CDR3 DNA reads as TGTGCCAGCAGCCAAGAGAGGCTAGTGAACACTGAAGCTTTCTTT. It codes for CASSQERLVNTEAFF.

The chain uses TRBV15 and TRBJ2-5; D may correspond to TRBD1 or TRBD2 (6 bases each). The CDR3 is 14 amino acids. Germline CDR1 LNHNV, CDR2 YYDKDF (reference sequence). Trimming took 0 bases from V and 4 from J, leaving 9 bases between them. CDR3 in amino acids: CATSRDRGPETQYF. The CDR3 DNA follows: TGTGCCACCAGCAGAGATCGGGGGCCAGAGACCCAGTACTTC.

This clone has only one observation. V usage is TRBV30 and J usage is TRBJ1-6; the D gene is possibly TRBD1 (5 bases). There are 13 residues in the CDR3. Deletions cut 4 bases from V and 9 bases from J, with 13 bases between. The V gene's germline CDR1 is GTSNPN and CDR2 SVGIG (reference sequence). CDR3 loop: CAWKQGGSSPLHF. CDR3 sequence (DNA): TGTGCCTGGAAGCAGGGAGGAAGTTCACCCCTCCACTTT.

J is TRBJ2-5 and V is TRBV5-1, with 11 bases fitting TRBD2. V was pared by 4 bases and J by 5 bases, with 10 bases of the junction left unmatched. This CDR3 is built from 16 residues. Germline assignment: CDR1 SGHRS and CDR2 YFSETQ. CDR3: CASSAALAGGAETQYF. The CDR3 bases are TGCGCCAGCAGCGCTGCCCTAGCGGGAGGCGCGGAGACCCAGTACTTC.

This chain joins TRBV7-2 and TRBJ2-2, with a weak D call TRBD1 (6 bases). This CDR3 contains 16 residues. Germline CDR1 is SGHTA and CDR2 is FQGNSA. With 6 bases removed from V and 0 bases from J, the gap between germline ends came to 14 bases. The CDR3 loop is CASSLNRASNTGELFF. Written as DNA, the CDR3 is TGTGCCAGCAGTTTAAACAGGGCCTCGAACACCGGGGAGCTGTTTTTT.

CDR3 sequence reads: CASSQDSSQGAGEQYF. The CDR3 region has the DNA TGTGCCAGCAGCCAAGACTCGAGCCAGGGGGCTGGAGAGCAGTACTTC. The rearrangement uses TRBV4-2 and TRBJ2-7; 8 nucleotides line up with TRBD1. The V gene's germline CDR1 is LGHNA and CDR2 YNFKEQ. V trimming: 0 bases; J trimming: 7 bases; junction bases outside the gene matches: 11. CDR3 length: 16 amino acids.

The chain is built from TRBV18 and TRBJ2-3; D tentatively reads TRBD1 or TRBD2 (5 bases each). This CDR3 contains 14 residues. Germline CDR1 KGHSH, CDR2 LQKENI. Trimming stripped 5 bases from V and 0 bases from J, with 9 bases between. The CDR3 nucleotides are TGTGCCAGCTCAGGGACCCGCAGCACAGATACGCAGTATTTT. It translates to CASSGTRSTDTQYF. The full variable domain, in which reference TRBV18 and TRBJ2-3 provide the parts outside the CDR3, is NAGVMQNPRHLVRRRGQEARLRCSPMKGHSHVYWYRQLPEEGLKFMVYLQKENIIDESGMPKERFSAEFPKEGPSILRIQQVVRGDSAAYFCASSGTRSTDTQYFGPGTRLTVL.